A single sample gave rise to the 29 T cell receptor beta chains below, sequenced in a study of cytomegalovirus exposure and HLA in healthy donors. TCRdb's copy holds only in-frame clones and misses some; the assay was immunoSEQ multiplex PCR. The profile shows around 160,000 clones, approximately 84% of them singletons. The material sequenced was PBMCs. The receptors shown here come from a man aged 25 to 40 in good health and CMV-seropositive.

This clone turned up a few times. The chain combines TRBV4-1 with TRBJ1-5; 8 bases align to TRBD1. Germline V gene sequence: CDR1 MGHRA, CDR2 YSYEKL. With V trimmed by 4 bases and J by 7 bases, 6 bases remained unmatched. The CDR3 is 14 amino acids. Here the CDR3 DNA reads TGCGCCAGCAGCCCAGGACAGGGCGGGCAGCCCCAGCATTTT. It yields the protein CASSPGQGGQPQHF.

J is TRBJ2-7 and V is TRBV5-4; perhaps TRBD1 as D (5 bases). Trimming shortened V by 3 bases and J by 6 bases, and 7 bases separated the two germline ends. Germline values: CDR1 SGHNT, CDR2 YYREEE (reference sequence). This CDR3 is built from 11 residues. This CDR3 is CASSWGSEQYF. The CDR3 coding sequence is TGTGCCAGCAGCTGGGGCTCCGAGCAGTACTTC.

The chain couples TRBV4-1 to TRBJ1-1, with D possibly matching TRBD1 (5 bases). This CDR3 has 15 amino acids. V lost 0 bases and J lost 4, with 12 bases in between. Germline V gives CDR1 MGHRA, CDR2 YSYEKL. The CDR3 DNA sequence: TGCGCCAGCAGCCAAGAGTTCGGGGGAAGCACTGAAGCTTTCTTT. Encoded protein: CASSQEFGGSTEAFF.

The CDR3 DNA follows: TGTGCCAGCAGTTATTTCACGGGACAGAGCTCCTACGAGCAGTACTTC. It translates to CASSYFTGQSSYEQYF. The chain recombines TRBV6-5 with TRBJ2-7, with TRBD1 identical over 7 bases. The germline V gene encodes CDR1 MNHEY and CDR2 SVGAGI. V lost 3 bases to trimming and J lost 0 bases; unmatched junction nucleotides: 8. This CDR3 comprises 16 residues.

This clone has a handful of counts. V and J are TRBV28 and TRBJ2-7; D gene unclear. Germline CDR1 and CDR2: MDHEN and SYDVKM. The CDR3 runs to 13 residues. V was cut by 3 bases and J by 2 bases, with 8 bases left in between. The CDR3, as DNA: TGTGCCAGCAGTTTTGGCAGGACCTACGAGCAGTACTTC. Translation gives CASSFGRTYEQYF.

As regards this clone: The junction and the germline gene differ at one end; a read error may be behind it. This chain uses TRBV7-7 with TRBJ2-7; 12 bases line up with TRBD2. This CDR3 contains 15 residues. CDR1 is SSHAT, CDR2 FNYEAQ, per germline (reference sequence). Here the CDR3 DNA reads TGTGCTAGCAGCCCGGGACTAGCGGGCTCCTACGAGCAGTACTTC. This gives the protein CASSPGLAGSYEQYF.

The chain joins TRBV10-1 to TRBJ1-1; unclear D gene. CDR3 length equals 12 residues. Deletions cut 8 bases from V and 8 bases from J, with 15 bases between. Germline assignment: CDR1 WNHNN and CDR2 SYGVQD (reference sequence). The CDR3 DNA is TGCGCCAGCCCCACCTGTCCTAAGGAAGCTTTCTTT. Amino acid sequence: CASPTCPKEAFF.

The CDR3 region has the DNA TGTGCCAGCCGAGGGACAGAAGAGACCCAGTACTTC. Its translation: CASRGTEETQYF. The genes are TRBV9 and TRBJ2-5, with 7 nucleotides matching TRBD1. Germline assignment: CDR1 SGDLS and CDR2 YYNGEE. V dropped 7 bases and J dropped 3; count of bases not matched to a gene: 3. CDR3 length: 12 amino acids. The entire variable domain, with the rest obtained from reference TRBV9 and TRBJ2-5, is as follows: DSGVTQTPKHLITATGQRVTLRCSPRSGDLSVYWYQQSLDQGLQFLIQYYNGEERAKGNILERFSAQQFPDLHSELNLSSLELGDSALYFCASRGTEETQYFGPGTRLLVL.

This clone was observed once. The chain couples TRBV7-6 to TRBJ2-2; D is ambiguous. This CDR3 contains 15 residues. Trimming shortened V by 1 base and J by 2 bases, and 8 bases separated the two germline ends. Per germline, CDR1 SGHVS and CDR2 FNYEAQ. The CDR3 DNA reads TGTGCCAGCAGCTTAGGCACGGTAAACACCGGGGAGCTGTTTTTT. It specifies CASSLGTVNTGELFF.

The chain joins TRBV7-3 to TRBJ1-3; 7 bases match TRBD1. Germline CDR1 is SGHTA and CDR2 is FQGTGA. V dropped 1 base and J dropped 15; count of bases not matched to a gene: 3. This CDR3 comprises 11 residues. CDR3 DNA: TGTGCCAGCAGCTTAATCCAGGGGGAATATTTT. It yields the protein CASSLIQGEYF.

The table lists this clone with many counts. The V call is TRBV7-6, the J call TRBJ2-7, with 7 bases fitting TRBD2. Germline CDR1 SGHVS, CDR2 FNYEAQ. J gave up 2 bases and V 6 bases, and 7 bases lay outside the gene matches. This CDR3 is 14 amino acids long. The chain's CDR3 is CASSTGEGTYEQYF. CDR3 DNA sequence: TGTGCCAGCAGTACGGGGGAGGGGACCTACGAGCAGTACTTC.

This clone is a singleton in its sample. The chain combines TRBV27 with TRBJ2-7, with D perhaps TRBD1 (5 bases). The CDR3 contains 15 residues. Per germline, CDR1 MNHEY and CDR2 SMNVEV (reference sequence). V was clipped by 8 bases and J by 1 base, with 18 bases between them. CDR3 protein: CASALWAGNSYEQYF. The CDR3 DNA reads TGTGCCAGCGCTCTATGGGCAGGGAATTCCTACGAGCAGTACTTC.

This clone has only one observation. The rearrangement links TRBV5-8 to TRBJ2-1; 7 bases line up with TRBD2. CDR3 length: 11 amino acids. CDR1 SGHTS and CDR2 YDEGEE come from the germline V gene. Trimming took 7 bases from V and 13 from J; bases not matched to a gene: 8. The CDR3 sequence: CASGGGLVQFF. Here the CDR3 DNA reads TGTGCCAGCGGGGGGGGTCTAGTTCAGTTCTTC.

The V and J genes are TRBV11-3 and TRBJ2-5; 7 bases align to TRBD2. The CDR3 contains 15 residues. Germline V gene lookup returns CDR1 SGHNT and CDR2 YENEEA. Trimming at V came to 6 bases and at J to 0 bases, leaving 7 bases not matched to a gene. The CDR3 nucleotides read TGTGCCAGCAGGGATGGGCGGGAGAACCAAGAGACCCAGTACTTC. Protein product: CASRDGRENQETQYF.

The chain uses TRBV6-6 and TRBJ2-7, with TRBD2 as a possible D gene (7 bases). V was trimmed by 6 bases and J by 3 bases, leaving 15 bases between them. Germline V gives CDR1 MNHNY, CDR2 SVGAGI (reference sequence). The CDR3 is 14 amino acids. CDR3 nucleotides: TGTGCCAGCAGGCGGCCGGGGGGCGGCTACGAGCAGTACTTC. This codes for CASRRPGGGYEQYF.

The chain uses TRBV7-2 and TRBJ2-7; 8 bases fit TRBD2. Trimming removed 0 bases from V and 3 bases from J; junction bases left unmatched: 4. CDR3 size: 15 residues. The germline V gene has CDR1 SGHTA and CDR2 FQGNSA. The CDR3 DNA reads as TGTGCCAGCAGCTTAGCCGCGGGGGGTCTCTACGAGCAGTACTTC. Protein sequence: CASSLAAGGLYEQYF.

The rearrangement joins TRBV6-5 to TRBJ1-5; D is undetermined. The germline V gene encodes CDR1 MNHEY and CDR2 SVGAGI. This CDR3 comprises 14 residues. Deletions cut 6 bases from V and 3 bases from J, with 12 bases between. The DNA of the CDR3 is TGTGCCAGCAGCCTTGGACTGATCAATCAGCCCCAGCATTTT. The encoded protein is CASSLGLINQPQHF.

The rearrangement uses TRBV5-4 and TRBJ1-1, with a tentative D call TRBD1 (5 bases). The CDR3 totals 16 residues. V lost 4 bases and J lost 0, with 16 bases in between. CDR1 and CDR2 from the germline V gene are SGHNT and YYREEE (reference sequence). The CDR3: CASSPGNWGVNTEAFF. Written as DNA, the CDR3 is TGTGCCAGCAGCCCCGGAAATTGGGGCGTGAACACTGAAGCTTTCTTT.

This rearrangement joins TRBV5-1 to TRBJ1-2; D is undetermined. CDR1 SGHRS and CDR2 YFSETQ come from the germline V gene. V shed 4 bases and J shed 2 bases, with 15 bases lying between them. The CDR3 length is 15 residues. CDR3 DNA sequence: TGCGCCAGCAGCCAGACTGGATACCAAAACTATGGCTACACCTTC. This sequence encodes CASSQTGYQNYGYTF.

The chain couples TRBV19 to TRBJ1-1; D not certain. Germline V gene lookup returns CDR1 LNHDA and CDR2 SQIVND (reference sequence). Trimming removed 3 bases at V and 5 bases at J, with 7 bases between. The CDR3 runs to 12 residues. The CDR3 bases are TGTGCCAGTAGTATCCCGGGGACTGAAGCTTTCTTT. Translating gives CASSIPGTEAFF. Full variable domain (rest looked up from reference TRBV19 and TRBJ1-1): DGGITQSPKYLFRKEGQNVTLSCEQNLNHDAMYWYRQDPGQGLRLIYYSQIVNDFQKGDIAEGYSVSREKKESFPLTVTSAQKNPTAFYLCASSIPGTEAFFGQGTRLTVV.

This chain joins TRBV7-2 and TRBJ1-3, with 7 bases that match TRBD1. After removal of 5 bases from V and 0 bases from J, the junction contained 4 bases not matched to a gene. Germline V lookup: CDR1 SGHTA, CDR2 FQGNSA. The CDR3 loop spans 15 amino acids. The CDR3 region has the DNA TGTGCCAGCAGCAGGACAGGAGGCTCTGGAAACACCATATATTTT. Translated: CASSRTGGSGNTIYF.

This chain connects TRBV5-4 to TRBJ1-6, with 7 bases matching TRBD1. Unmatched junction bases numbered 4, after V lost 0 bases and J lost 7 bases. The CDR3 is 15 residues long. Germline-derived CDR1 and CDR2 are SGHNT and YYREEE (reference sequence). CDR3 in DNA: TGTGCCAGCAGCTTGGCGGGACAGATGAATTCACCCCTCCACTTT. Its translation: CASSLAGQMNSPLHF.

The chain is built from TRBV9 and TRBJ1-4; D uncertain. Trimming removed 6 bases from V and 0 bases from J, with 12 bases in between. CDR1 and CDR2 from the germline V gene are SGDLS and YYNGEE. The CDR3 consists of 15 residues. The CDR3 DNA sequence: TGTGCCAGCACTAGTGGCGGAACAACTAATGAAAAACTGTTTTTT. It codes for CASTSGGTTNEKLFF.

This clone was seen only a few times. The chain joins TRBV9 to TRBJ1-6, with D possibly being TRBD1 (6 bases). The germline CDR1 and CDR2 sequences are SGDLS and YYNGEE. This CDR3 comprises 16 residues. V dropped 4 bases and J dropped 5 bases, with 16 bases sitting between them. This chain's CDR3 is CASSLHRGGDNSPLHF. CDR3 DNA: TGTGCCAGCAGCCTCCATAGGGGGGGGGATAATTCACCCCTCCACTTT.

The chain joins TRBV10-3 to TRBJ2-5, with 11 bases aligning to TRBD1. Germline lookup yields CDR1 ENHRY and CDR2 SYGVKD. The CDR3 is 14 amino acids. V lost 6 bases to trimming and J lost 1 base; unmatched junction nucleotides: 1. In nucleotides, the CDR3 is TGTGCCATCAGGGGGACAGGGGGCCAAGAGACCCAGTACTTC. This gives the protein CAIRGTGGQETQYF.

The chain uses TRBV7-2 and TRBJ2-5; D is possibly TRBD2 (6 bases). CDR1 is SGHTA and CDR2 is FQGNSA in the germline V gene. CDR3 length: 15 amino acids. V gave up 3 bases and J gave up 5 bases, with 16 bases separating them. For the CDR3, the DNA is TGTGCCAGCAGCTTCCTCGGGACTGGCCGTGAGACCCAGTACTTC. It encodes CASSFLGTGRETQYF.

This chain joins TRBV7-7 and TRBJ2-2; TRBD2 is a possible D gene (6 bases). Germline loops: CDR1 SSHAT, CDR2 FNYEAQ (reference sequence). V lost 5 bases and J lost 7, with 14 bases in between. The CDR3 extends over 14 amino acids. CDR3: CASSPRLESGELFF. The CDR3 coding sequence is TGTGCCAGCAGCCCCCGACTAGAAAGCGGGGAGCTGTTTTTT. Using reference TRBV7-7 and TRBJ2-2 for the parts outside the CDR3, the full variable domain is GAGVSQSPRYKVTKRGQDVTLRCDPISSHATLYWYQQALGQGPEFLTYFNYEAQPDKSGLPSDRFSAERPEGSISTLTIQRTEQRDSAMYRCASSPRLESGELFFGEGSRLTVL.

This clone has a handful of counts. The rearrangement links TRBV6-5 to TRBJ1-5; no clear D. Germline V CDR1 and CDR2: MNHEY, SVGAGI. Trimming pared 2 bases from V and 4 bases from J, leaving 6 bases between. This CDR3 has 13 amino acids. The CDR3 here is CASSYGRNQPQHF. The CDR3 DNA sequence: TGTGCCAGCAGTTACGGGAGGAATCAGCCCCAGCATTTT.

This clone was counted once. CDR3: CASSLNRNTGELFF. Here the CDR3 DNA reads TGTGCCAGCAGCTTAAATAGAAACACCGGGGAGCTGTTTTTT. The J gene is TRBJ2-2, the V gene TRBV7-8; the D is unclear. The V gene's germline CDR1 is SGHVS and CDR2 FQNEAQ. This CDR3 has 14 amino acids. Trimming removed 2 bases from V and 2 bases from J, with 6 bases in between.